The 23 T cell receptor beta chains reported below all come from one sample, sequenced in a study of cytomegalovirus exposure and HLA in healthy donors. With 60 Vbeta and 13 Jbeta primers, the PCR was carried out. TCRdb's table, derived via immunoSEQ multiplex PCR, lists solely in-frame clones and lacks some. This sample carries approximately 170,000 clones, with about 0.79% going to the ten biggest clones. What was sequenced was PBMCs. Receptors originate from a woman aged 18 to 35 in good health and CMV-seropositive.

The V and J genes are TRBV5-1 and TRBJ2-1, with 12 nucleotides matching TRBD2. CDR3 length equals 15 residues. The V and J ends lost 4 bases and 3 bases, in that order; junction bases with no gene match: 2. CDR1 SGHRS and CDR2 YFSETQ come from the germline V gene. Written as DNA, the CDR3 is TGCGCCAGCAGCCCGACTAGCGGGAGCTACAATGAGCAGTTCTTC. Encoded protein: CASSPTSGSYNEQFF.

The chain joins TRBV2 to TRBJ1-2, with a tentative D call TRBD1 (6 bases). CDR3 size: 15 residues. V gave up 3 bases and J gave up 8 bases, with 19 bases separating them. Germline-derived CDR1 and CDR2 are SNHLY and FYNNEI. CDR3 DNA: TGTGCCAGCAGTGACCCTCCGAGGGGGTGGGGAGGCTACACCTTC. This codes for CASSDPPRGWGGYTF.

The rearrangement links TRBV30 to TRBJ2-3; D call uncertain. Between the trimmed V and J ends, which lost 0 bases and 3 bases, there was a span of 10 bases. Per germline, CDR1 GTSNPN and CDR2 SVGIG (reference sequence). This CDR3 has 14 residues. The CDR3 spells CAWSVLGLTDTQYF. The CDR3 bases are TGTGCCTGGAGTGTACTCGGGTTGACAGATACGCAGTATTTT.

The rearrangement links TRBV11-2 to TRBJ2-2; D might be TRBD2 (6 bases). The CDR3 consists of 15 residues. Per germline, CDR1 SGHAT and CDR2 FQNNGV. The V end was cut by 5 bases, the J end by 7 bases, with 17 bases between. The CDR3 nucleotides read TGTGCCAGCAGCCGCATTTGGGGGGATGTCGGGGAGCTGTTTTTT. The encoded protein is CASSRIWGDVGELFF.

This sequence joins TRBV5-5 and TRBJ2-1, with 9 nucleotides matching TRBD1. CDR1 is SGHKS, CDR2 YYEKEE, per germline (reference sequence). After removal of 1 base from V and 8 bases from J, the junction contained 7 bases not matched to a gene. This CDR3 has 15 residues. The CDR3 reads CASSLLGQGLYEQFF. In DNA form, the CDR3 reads TGTGCCAGCAGCTTGCTGGGACAGGGCCTCTATGAGCAGTTCTTC.

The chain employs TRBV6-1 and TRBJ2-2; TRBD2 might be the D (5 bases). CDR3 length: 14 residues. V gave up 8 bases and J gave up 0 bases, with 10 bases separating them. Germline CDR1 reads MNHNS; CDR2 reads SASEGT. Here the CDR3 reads CASERASNTGELFF. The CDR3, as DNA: TGTGCCAGCGAGAGGGCCTCGAACACCGGGGAGCTGTTTTTT.

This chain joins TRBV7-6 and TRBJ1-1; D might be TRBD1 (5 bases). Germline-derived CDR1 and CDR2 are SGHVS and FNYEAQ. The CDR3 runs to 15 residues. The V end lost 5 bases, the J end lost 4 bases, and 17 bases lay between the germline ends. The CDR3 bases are TGTGCCAGCAGCCCCAGAGGGGACGGGGGCACTGAAGCTTTCTTT. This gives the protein CASSPRGDGGTEAFF.

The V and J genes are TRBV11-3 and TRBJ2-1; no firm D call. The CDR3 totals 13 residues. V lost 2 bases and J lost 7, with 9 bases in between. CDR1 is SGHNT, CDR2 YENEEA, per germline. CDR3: CASSLRGGNEQFF. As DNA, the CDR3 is TGTGCCAGCAGCTTAAGAGGTGGGAATGAGCAGTTCTTC.

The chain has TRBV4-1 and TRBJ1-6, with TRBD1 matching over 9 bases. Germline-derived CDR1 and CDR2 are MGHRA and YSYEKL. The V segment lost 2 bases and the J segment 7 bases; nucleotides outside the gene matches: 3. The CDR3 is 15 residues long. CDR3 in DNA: TGCGCCAGCAGCCAATCCGGGACAGGGAATTCACCCCTCCACTTT. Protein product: CASSQSGTGNSPLHF.

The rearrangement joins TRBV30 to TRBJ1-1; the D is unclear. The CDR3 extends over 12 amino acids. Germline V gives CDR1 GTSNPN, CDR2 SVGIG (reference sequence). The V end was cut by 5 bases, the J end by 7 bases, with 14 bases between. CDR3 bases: TGTGCCTGGGTCGTGGTAAGGAGTGAAGCTTTCTTT. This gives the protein CAWVVVRSEAFF.

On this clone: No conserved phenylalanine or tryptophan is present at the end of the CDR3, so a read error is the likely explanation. The CDR3, as DNA: TGTGCCAGCAGCGAAGGACAATTCCAGCCCCAGCATCTT. As protein: CASSEGQFQPQHL. The chain employs TRBV7-2 and TRBJ1-5; tentatively, D is TRBD1 (5 bases). Germline V gene data show CDR1 as SGHTA and CDR2 as FQGNSA. V lost 5 bases and J lost 7, with 12 bases in between. The length of the CDR3 is 13 residues.

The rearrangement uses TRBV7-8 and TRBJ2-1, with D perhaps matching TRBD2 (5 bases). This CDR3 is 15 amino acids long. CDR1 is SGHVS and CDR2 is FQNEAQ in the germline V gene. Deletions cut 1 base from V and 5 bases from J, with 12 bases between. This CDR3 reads CASSLEWLGDNEQFF. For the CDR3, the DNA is TGTGCCAGCAGCTTAGAATGGCTCGGGGACAATGAGCAGTTCTTC.

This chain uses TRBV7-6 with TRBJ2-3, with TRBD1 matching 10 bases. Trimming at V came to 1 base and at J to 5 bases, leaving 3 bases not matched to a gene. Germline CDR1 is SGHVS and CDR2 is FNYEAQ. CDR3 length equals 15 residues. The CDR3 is CASSLEGTGVDTQYF. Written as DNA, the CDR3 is TGTGCCAGCAGCTTAGAGGGGACAGGGGTAGATACGCAGTATTTT.

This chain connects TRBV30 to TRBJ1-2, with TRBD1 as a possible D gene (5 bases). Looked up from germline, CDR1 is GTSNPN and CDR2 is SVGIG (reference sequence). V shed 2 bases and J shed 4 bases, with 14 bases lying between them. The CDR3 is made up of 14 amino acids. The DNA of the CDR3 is TGTGCCTGGAGTAGGGGTGACGATGTCTATGGCTACACCTTC. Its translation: CAWSRGDDVYGYTF.

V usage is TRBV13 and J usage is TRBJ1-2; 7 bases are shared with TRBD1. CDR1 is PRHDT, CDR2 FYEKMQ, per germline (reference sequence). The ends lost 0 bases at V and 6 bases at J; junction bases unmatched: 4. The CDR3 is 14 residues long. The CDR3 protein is CASSLGTGIDGYTF. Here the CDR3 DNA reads TGTGCCAGCAGCTTAGGGACAGGGATAGATGGCTACACCTTC.

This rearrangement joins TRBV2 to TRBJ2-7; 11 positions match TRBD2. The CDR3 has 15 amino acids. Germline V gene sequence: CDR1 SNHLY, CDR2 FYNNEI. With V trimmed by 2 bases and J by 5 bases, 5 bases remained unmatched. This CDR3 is CASSETLAGGNEQYF. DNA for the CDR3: TGTGCCAGCAGTGAAACGCTAGCGGGAGGCAACGAGCAGTACTTC.

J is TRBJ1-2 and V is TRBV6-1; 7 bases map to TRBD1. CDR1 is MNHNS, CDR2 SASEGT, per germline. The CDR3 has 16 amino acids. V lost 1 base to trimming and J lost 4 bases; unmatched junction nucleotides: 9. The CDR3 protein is CASSEVLQGIGYGYTF. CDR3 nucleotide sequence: TGTGCCAGCAGTGAAGTCTTACAGGGGATCGGCTATGGCTACACCTTC.

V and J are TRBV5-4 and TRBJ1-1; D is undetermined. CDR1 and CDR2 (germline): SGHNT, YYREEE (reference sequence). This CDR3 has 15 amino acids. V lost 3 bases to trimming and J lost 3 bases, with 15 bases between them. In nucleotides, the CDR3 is TGTGCCAGCAGCTATGGGTTCCGGACTGACACTGAAGCTTTCTTT. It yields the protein CASSYGFRTDTEAFF.

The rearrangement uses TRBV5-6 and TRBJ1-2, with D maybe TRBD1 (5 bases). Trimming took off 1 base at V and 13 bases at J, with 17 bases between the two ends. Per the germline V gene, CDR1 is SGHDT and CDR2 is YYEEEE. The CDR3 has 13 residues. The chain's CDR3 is CASSLRGSNVVTF. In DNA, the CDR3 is TGTGCCAGCAGCTTGAGGGGTAGTAACGTTGTCACCTTC.

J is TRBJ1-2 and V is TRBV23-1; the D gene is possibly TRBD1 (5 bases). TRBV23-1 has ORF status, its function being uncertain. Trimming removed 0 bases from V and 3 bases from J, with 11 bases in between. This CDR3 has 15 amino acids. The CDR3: CASSQSEGTHYGYTF. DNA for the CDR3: TGCGCCAGCAGTCAATCCGAGGGGACTCACTATGGCTACACCTTC.

The DNA of the CDR3 is TGTGCCAGCAGTGAAGGGTCAGGGTTTGGCTACACCTTC. This encodes CASSEGSGFGYTF. The J gene is TRBJ1-2, the V gene TRBV2; a weak D match, TRBD1 (5 bases). V lost 1 base and J 7 bases, leaving 10 bases between the germline ends. The germline CDR1 and CDR2 sequences are SNHLY and FYNNEI. This CDR3 spans 13 amino acids.

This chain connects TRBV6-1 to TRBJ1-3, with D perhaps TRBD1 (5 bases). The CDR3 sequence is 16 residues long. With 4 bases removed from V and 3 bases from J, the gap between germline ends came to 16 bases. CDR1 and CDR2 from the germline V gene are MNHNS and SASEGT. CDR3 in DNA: TGTGCCAGCAGTGGAGTGCAGGGCGTCTTTGGAAACACCATATATTTT. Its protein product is CASSGVQGVFGNTIYF.

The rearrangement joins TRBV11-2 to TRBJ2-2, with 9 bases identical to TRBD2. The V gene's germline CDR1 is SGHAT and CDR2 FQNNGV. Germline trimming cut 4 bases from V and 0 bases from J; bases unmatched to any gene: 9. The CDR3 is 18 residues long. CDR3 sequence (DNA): TGTGCCAGCAGCTCACGGGGAGCGGGAGGATCGAACACCGGGGAGCTGTTTTTT. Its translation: CASSSRGAGGSNTGELFF.